This TCR beta chain was identified during a study of T cells expressing NK-cell markers. Study in general: Source material for TCR beta repertoires consisted of sorted CD3+CD56+NKG2C+, CD3+CD56+NKG2C- and CD3+CD56-NKG2C+ T cells. Study-wide points: Dominant NKG2C+ clonotypes accounted for about 1.0-8% of CD8+ T cells in about six donors. For a few donors, these clonotypes were likewise the leading ones in the CD3+CD56-NKG2C+ fraction.

From its re-call of the 5' RACE reads, TCRdb lists each CDR3 protein once, without DNA. The table counts hundreds of thousands of distinct CDR3 sequences; less than 4.5% lies in the top ten. As to this clonotype: The target antigen is unknown.

The CDR3 consists of 16 residues. Per the germline V gene, CDR1 is SGHRS and CDR2 is YFSETQ. This sequence joins TRBV5-1 and TRBJ2-2. The source material was blood T cells: a sorted CD56 or NKG2C T cell subset, CD4+ or CD8+ T cells, or bulk PBMC T cells (not recorded which). The TCR was taken from a young man in good health. The CDR3 protein is CASSPRAPPNTGELFF.